A selection of T cell receptor beta chains follows, all from one sample in a study of blood T cell repertoires in COVID-19. TCRdb keeps only in-frame clones here, not all; method: immunoSEQ multiplex PCR. The sample records 150,000 to 200,000 clones, 65% to 85% being singletons. The sequencing input was peripheral blood. These receptors all stem from a woman aged 25 to 39 with acute or convalescent COVID-19. CDR3s include the opening cysteine and the closing phenylalanine or tryptophan. A D gene is named only where the DNA matches it firmly.

V: TRBV30; D: NA; J: TRBJ1-2; CDR3: CAWSGTLNYGYTF; DNA: TGTGCCTGGAGCGGGACACTTAACTATGGCTACACCTTC
V: TRBV24-1; D: NA; J: TRBJ2-2; CDR3: CAIQRANTGELFF; DNA: TGTGCCATTCAACGGGCGAACACCGGGGAGCTGTTTTTT
V: TRBV4-2; D: NA; J: TRBJ1-6; CDR3: CASSQDSTYGWNNSPLHF; DNA: TGTGCCAGCAGCCAAGATTCTACTTACGGGTGGAATAATTCACCCCTCCACTTT
V: TRBV6-5; D: NA; J: TRBJ2-2; CDR3: CASSPRLVNTGELFF; DNA: TGTGCCAGCAGCCCCAGACTAGTAAACACCGGGGAGCTGTTTTTT
V: TRBV12-3/TRBV12-4; D: TRBD1; J: TRBJ2-7; CDR3: CASSSGTGYEQYF; DNA: TGTGCCAGCAGCTCCGGGACAGGCTACGAGCAGTACTTC
V: TRBV28; D: TRBD2; J: TRBJ2-2; CDR3: CASSFPSGGERTGELFF; DNA: TGTGCCAGCAGCTTTCCTAGCGGGGGGGAACGGACCGGGGAGCTGTTTTTT
V: TRBV7-8; D: NA; J: TRBJ1-2; CDR3: CASSRSPDSYTF; DNA: TGTGCCAGCAGCCGTTCTCCGGACAGCTACACCTTC
V: TRBV9; D: TRBD1; J: TRBJ2-2; CDR3: CASRRGQVNTGELFF; DNA: TGTGCCAGCAGGCGTGGACAGGTCAACACCGGGGAGCTGTTTTTT
V: TRBV6-2/TRBV6-3; D: TRBD1; J: TRBJ1-6; CDR3: CASSSPRPGQGGNSPLHF; DNA: TGTGCCAGCAGTTCCCCCCGACCTGGACAGGGGGGGAATTCACCCCTCCACTTT
V: TRBV7-2; D: TRBD2; J: TRBJ2-3; CDR3: CASSFGLASTDTQYF; DNA: TGTGCCAGCAGCTTCGGACTAGCGTCCACAGATACGCAGTATTTT
V: TRBV6-2/TRBV6-3; D: NA; J: TRBJ2-4; CDR3: CASSLGQDWAKNIQYF; DNA: TGTGCCAGCAGCCTCGGACAAGATTGGGCCAAAAACATTCAGTACTTC
V: TRBV5-8; D: TRBD2; J: TRBJ2-1; CDR3: CASSRGGLRYNEQFF; DNA: TGTGCCAGCAGCCGCGGGGGGCTTCGTTACAATGAGCAGTTCTTC
V: TRBV19; D: TRBD1; J: TRBJ1-2; CDR3: CASSHRTGDSTMYTF; DNA: TGTGCCAGTAGCCATCGGACAGGAGATTCAACTATGTATACCTTC